This T cell receptor beta chain was observed in a study of glioma-infiltrating T cells. General study findings and limits: CDR3 overlap between tissue and blood was very small.

This clonotype was observed at least ten times. Its target is unknown. Amplification of TCR alpha and beta CDR3 regions from RNA used iRepertoire nested multiplex PCR. TCRdb reanalysed the multiplex PCR reads using MiXCR and keeps one entry per CDR3 protein. This repertoire shows 93,000 or so distinct CDR3 sequences, about 30% found once; its top ten account for 44%. Germline V lookup: CDR1 DFQATT, CDR2 SNEGSKA (reference sequence). Trimming took 6 bases from V and 3 from J; bases not matched to a gene: 9. The CDR3 contains 15 residues. This rearrangement joins TRBV20-1 to TRBJ2-7; 12 bases map to TRBD2. The origin of this receptor is a human donor with low-grade glioma or glioblastoma, undergoing nonglioma brain surgery, or in good health (not recorded which). The sequencing sample was made of glioma tissue, nonneoplastic brain tissue, or PBMCs (not recorded which). The CDR3 spells CSAKLAGGPFYEQYF. CDR3 in DNA: TGCAGTGCCAAACTAGCGGGGGGACCCTTCTACGAGCAGTACTTC.